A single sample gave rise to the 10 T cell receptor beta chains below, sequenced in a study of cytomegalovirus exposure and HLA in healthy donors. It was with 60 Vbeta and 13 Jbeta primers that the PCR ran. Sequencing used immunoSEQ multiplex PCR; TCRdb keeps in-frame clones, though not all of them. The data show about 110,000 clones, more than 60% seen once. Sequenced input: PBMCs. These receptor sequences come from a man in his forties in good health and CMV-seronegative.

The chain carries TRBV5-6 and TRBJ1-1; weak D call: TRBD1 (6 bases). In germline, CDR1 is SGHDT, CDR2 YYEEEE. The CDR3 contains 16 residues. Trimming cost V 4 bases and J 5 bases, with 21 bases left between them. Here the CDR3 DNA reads TGTGCCAGCAGCCTGCGCTTTGGACAGTCTGGAACTGAAGCTTTCTTT. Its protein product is CASSLRFGQSGTEAFF.

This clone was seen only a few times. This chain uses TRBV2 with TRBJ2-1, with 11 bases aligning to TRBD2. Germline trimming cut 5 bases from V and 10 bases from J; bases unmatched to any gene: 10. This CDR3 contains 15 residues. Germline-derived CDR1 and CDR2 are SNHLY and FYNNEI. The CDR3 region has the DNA TGTGCCAGCAGTATCTCTAGCGGGGGGCTTGGCGAGCAGTTCTTC. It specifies CASSISSGGLGEQFF. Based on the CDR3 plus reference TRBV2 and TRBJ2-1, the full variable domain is EPEVTQTPSHQVTQMGQEVILRCVPISNHLYFYWYRQILGQKVEFLVSFYNNEISEKSEIFDDQFSVERPDGSNFTLKIRSTKLEDSAMYFCASSISSGGLGEQFFGPGTRLTVL.

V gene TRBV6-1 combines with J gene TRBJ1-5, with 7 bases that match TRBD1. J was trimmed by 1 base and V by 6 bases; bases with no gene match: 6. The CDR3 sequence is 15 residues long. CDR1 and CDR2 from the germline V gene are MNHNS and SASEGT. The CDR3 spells CASRDRRSSNQPQHF. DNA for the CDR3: TGTGCCAGCAGGGACAGGCGTTCGAGCAATCAGCCCCAGCATTTT.

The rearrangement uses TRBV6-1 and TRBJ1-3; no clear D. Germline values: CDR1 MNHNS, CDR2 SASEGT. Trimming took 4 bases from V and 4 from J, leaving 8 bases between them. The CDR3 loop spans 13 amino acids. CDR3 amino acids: CASSGSGGNTIYF. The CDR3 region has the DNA TGTGCCAGCAGTGGAAGTGGCGGAAACACCATATATTTT.

CDR3 coding DNA: TGTGCCAGCAGTGCCGTGTACCTCAGTCACGGGGGCTACACCTTC. This translates into CASSAVYLSHGGYTF. The chain employs TRBV6-4 and TRBJ1-2; D call uncertain. Per the germline V gene, CDR1 is MRHNA and CDR2 is SNTAGT. Trimming removed 4 bases at V and 8 bases at J, with 20 bases between. There are 15 residues in the CDR3.

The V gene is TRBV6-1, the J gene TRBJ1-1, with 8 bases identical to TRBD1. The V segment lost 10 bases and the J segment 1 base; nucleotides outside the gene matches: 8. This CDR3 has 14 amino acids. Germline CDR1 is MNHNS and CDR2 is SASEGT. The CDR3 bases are TGTGCCATCACCAGGGGGCTGGCGAACACTGAAGCTTTCTTT. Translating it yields CAITRGLANTEAFF.

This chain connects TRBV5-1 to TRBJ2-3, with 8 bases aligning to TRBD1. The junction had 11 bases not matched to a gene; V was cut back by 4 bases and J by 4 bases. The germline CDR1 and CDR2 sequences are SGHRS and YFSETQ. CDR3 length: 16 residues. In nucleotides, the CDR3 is TGCGCCAGCAGCCCCGGGACAGGTAGTAGGTCAGATACGCAGTATTTT. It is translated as CASSPGTGSRSDTQYF.

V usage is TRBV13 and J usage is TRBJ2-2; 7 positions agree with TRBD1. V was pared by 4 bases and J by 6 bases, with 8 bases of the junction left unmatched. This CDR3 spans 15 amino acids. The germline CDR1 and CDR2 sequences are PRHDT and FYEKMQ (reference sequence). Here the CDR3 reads CASSSRQGLPGELFF. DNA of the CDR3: TGTGCCAGCAGCTCCAGACAGGGTCTCCCCGGGGAGCTGTTTTTT.

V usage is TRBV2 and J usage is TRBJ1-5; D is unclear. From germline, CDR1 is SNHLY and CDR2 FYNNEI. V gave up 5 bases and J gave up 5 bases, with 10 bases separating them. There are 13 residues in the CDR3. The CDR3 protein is CASSPDTHQPQHF. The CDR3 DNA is TGTGCCAGCAGTCCAGACACCCATCAGCCCCAGCATTTT.

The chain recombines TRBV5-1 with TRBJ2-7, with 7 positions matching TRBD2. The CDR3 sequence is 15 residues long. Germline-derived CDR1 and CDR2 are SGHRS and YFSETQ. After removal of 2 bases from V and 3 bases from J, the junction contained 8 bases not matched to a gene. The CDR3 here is CASSLEAGEIYEQYF. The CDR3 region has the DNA TGCGCCAGCAGCTTAGAGGCGGGGGAGATCTACGAGCAGTACTTC.